This T cell receptor beta chain was profiled in a study of technical replicates of blood from several donors. Sequenced by immunoSEQ multiplex PCR; TCRdb stores in-frame clones only, minus some. This repertoire shows 70,000 or so clones, around nine tenths found once; its top ten account for approximately 4.6%. The CDR3 has 15 amino acids. Germline CDR1 MNHEY, CDR2 SVGAGI. V was clipped by 6 bases and J by 0 bases; unmatched bases: 8. This TCR came from a human donor in good health. Some clones in this sample may be carry-over from other donors' samples. The chain joins TRBV6-5 to TRBJ2-7; 7 nucleotides align to TRBD1. Sequencing was performed on PBMCs. The DNA of the CDR3 is TGTGCCAGCAGCATAAGAGGGGGCCCCTCCTACGAGCAGTACTTC. Protein product: CASSIRGGPSYEQYF.